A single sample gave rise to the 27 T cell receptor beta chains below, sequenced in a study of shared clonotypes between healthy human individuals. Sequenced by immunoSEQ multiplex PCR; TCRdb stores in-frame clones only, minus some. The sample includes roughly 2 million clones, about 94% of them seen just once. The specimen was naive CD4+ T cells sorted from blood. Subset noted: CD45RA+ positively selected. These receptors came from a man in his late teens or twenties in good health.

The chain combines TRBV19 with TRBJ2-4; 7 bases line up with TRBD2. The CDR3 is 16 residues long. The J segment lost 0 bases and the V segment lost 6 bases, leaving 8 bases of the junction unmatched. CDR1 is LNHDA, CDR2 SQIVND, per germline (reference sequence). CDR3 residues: CASRDWRERAKNIQYF. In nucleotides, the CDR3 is TGTGCCAGTAGAGACTGGCGGGAGAGAGCCAAAAACATTCAGTACTTC.

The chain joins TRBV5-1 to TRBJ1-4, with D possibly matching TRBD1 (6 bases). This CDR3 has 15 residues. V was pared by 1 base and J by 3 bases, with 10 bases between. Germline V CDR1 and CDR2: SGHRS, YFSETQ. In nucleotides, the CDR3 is TGCGCCAGCAGCTTGATGGGGGCCTCTAATGAAAAACTGTTTTTT. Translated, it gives CASSLMGASNEKLFF.

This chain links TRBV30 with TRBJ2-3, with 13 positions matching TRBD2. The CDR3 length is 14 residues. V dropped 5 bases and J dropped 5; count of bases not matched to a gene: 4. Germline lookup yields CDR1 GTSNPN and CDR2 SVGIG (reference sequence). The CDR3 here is CAWGTSGKGDTQYF. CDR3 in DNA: TGTGCCTGGGGGACTAGCGGGAAGGGAGATACGCAGTATTTT.

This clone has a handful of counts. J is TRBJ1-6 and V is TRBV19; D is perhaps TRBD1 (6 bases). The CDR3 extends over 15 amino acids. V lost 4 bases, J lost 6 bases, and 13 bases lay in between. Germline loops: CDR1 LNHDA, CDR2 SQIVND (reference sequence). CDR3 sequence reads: CASSTRMGANSPLHF. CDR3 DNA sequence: TGTGCCAGTAGTACCAGGATGGGGGCTAATTCACCCCTCCACTTT. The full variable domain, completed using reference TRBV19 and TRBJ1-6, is DGGITQSPKYLFRKEGQNVTLSCEQNLNHDAMYWYRQDPGQGLRLIYYSQIVNDFQKGDIAEGYSVSREKKESFPLTVTSAQKNPTAFYLCASSTRMGANSPLHFGNGTRLTVT.

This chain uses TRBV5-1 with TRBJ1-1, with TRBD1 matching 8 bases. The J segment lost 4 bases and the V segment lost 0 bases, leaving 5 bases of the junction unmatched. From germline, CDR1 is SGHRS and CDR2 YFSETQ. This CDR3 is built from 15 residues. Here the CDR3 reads CASSLARTGSTEAFF. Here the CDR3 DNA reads TGCGCCAGCAGCTTGGCTCGGACAGGGAGCACTGAAGCTTTCTTT.

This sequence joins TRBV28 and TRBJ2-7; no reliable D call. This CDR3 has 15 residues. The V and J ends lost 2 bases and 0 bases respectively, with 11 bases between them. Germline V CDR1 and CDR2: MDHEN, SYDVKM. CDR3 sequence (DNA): TGTGCCAGCAGTTTAGGCAGCTTCAGCTCCTACGAGCAGTACTTC. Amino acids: CASSLGSFSSYEQYF. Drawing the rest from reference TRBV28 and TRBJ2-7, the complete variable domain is DVKVTQSSRYLVKRTGEKVFLECVQDMDHENMFWYRQDPGLGLRLIYFSYDVKMKEKGDIPEGYSVSREKKERFSLILESASTNQTSMYLCASSLGSFSSYEQYFGPGTRLTVT.

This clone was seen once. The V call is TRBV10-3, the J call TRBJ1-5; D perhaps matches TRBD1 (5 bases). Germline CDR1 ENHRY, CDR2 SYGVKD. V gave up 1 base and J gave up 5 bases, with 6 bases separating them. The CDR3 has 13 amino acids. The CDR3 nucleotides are TGTGCCATCAGTGAGTGGGGGGATCAGCCCCAGCATTTT. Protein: CAISEWGDQPQHF.

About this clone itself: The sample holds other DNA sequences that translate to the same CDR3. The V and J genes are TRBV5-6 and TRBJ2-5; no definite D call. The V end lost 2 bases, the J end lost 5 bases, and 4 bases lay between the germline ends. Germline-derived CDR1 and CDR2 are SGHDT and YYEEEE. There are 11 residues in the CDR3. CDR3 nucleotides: TGTGCCAGCAGCTTTGGCGAGACCCAGTACTTC. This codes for CASSFGETQYF.

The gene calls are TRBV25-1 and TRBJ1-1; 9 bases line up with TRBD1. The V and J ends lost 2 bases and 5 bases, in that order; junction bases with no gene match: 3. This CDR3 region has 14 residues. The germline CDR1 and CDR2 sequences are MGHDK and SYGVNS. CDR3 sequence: CASSEGTGPTEAFF. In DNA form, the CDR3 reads TGTGCCAGCAGTGAAGGGACAGGGCCGACTGAAGCTTTCTTT.

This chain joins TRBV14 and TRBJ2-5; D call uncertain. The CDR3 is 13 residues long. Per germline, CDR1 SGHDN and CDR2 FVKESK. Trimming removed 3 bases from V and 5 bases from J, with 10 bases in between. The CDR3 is CASSQGRWETQYF. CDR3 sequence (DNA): TGTGCCAGCAGCCAGGGAAGGTGGGAGACCCAGTACTTC. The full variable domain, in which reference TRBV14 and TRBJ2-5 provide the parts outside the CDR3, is EAGVTQFPSHSVIEKGQTVTLRCDPISGHDNLYWYRRVMGKEIKFLLHFVKESKQDESGMPNNRFLAERTGGTYSTLKVQPAELEDSGVYFCASSQGRWETQYFGPGTRLLVL.

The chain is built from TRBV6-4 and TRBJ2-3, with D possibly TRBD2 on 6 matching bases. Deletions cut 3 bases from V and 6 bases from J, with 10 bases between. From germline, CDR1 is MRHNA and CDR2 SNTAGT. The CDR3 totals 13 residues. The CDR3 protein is CASSDLASDTQYF. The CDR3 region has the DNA TGTGCCAGCAGTGATCTAGCGAGCGATACGCAGTATTTT.

The CDR3 DNA follows: TGTGCCAGCAGTCCCCTAAGGTGGGAGGGGAACGAGCAGTACTTC. Amino acid sequence: CASSPLRWEGNEQYF. The rearrangement links TRBV27 to TRBJ2-7, with 7 bases identical to TRBD2. CDR3 length: 15 amino acids. V gave up 5 bases and J gave up 5 bases; unmatched junction bases: 12. Germline CDR1 MNHEY, CDR2 SMNVEV (reference sequence).

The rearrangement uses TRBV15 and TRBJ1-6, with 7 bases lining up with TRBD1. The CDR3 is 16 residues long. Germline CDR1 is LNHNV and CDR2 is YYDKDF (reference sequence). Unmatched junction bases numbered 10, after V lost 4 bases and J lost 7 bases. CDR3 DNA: TGTGCCACCAGCACCCTCTCGGACAGGCCCAATTCACCCCTCCACTTT. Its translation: CATSTLSDRPNSPLHF.

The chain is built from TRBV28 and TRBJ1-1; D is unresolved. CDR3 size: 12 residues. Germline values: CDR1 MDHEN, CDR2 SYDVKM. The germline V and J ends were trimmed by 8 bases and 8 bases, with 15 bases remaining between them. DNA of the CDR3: TGTGCCAGCTATAGTATCCTGATGGAAGCTTTCTTT. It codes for CASYSILMEAFF.

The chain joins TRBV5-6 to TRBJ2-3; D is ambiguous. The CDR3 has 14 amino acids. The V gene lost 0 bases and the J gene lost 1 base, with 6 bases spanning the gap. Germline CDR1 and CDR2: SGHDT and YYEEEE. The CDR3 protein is CASSLDGRTDTQYF. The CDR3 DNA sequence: TGTGCCAGCAGCTTGGACGGTCGCACAGATACGCAGTATTTT.

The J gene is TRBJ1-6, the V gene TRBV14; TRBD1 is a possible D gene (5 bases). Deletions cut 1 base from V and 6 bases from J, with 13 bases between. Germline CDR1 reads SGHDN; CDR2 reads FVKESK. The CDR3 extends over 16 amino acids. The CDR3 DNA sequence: TGTGCCAGCAGCCAAGTGTGGGGCGCGGGTAATTCACCCCTCCACTTT. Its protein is CASSQVWGAGNSPLHF.

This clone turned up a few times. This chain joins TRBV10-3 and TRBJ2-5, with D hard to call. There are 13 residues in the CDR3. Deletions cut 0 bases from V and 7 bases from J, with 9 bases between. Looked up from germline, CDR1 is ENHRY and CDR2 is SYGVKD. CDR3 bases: TGTGCCATCAGTGAGTCAGAGGATGGGACCCAGTACTTC. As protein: CAISESEDGTQYF.

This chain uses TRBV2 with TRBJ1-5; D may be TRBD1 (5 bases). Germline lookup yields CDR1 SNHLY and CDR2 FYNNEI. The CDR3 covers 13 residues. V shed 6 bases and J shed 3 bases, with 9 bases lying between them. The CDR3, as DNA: TGTGCCAGCAGGTGGGGGTTCAATCAGCCCCAGCATTTT. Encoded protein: CASRWGFNQPQHF.

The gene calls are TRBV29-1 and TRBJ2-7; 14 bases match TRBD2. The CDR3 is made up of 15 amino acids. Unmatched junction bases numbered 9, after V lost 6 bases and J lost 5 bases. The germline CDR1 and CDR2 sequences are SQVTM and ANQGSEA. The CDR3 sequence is CSVAPGLAGAHEQYF. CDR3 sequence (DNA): TGCAGCGTCGCACCGGGACTAGCGGGAGCCCACGAGCAGTACTTC.

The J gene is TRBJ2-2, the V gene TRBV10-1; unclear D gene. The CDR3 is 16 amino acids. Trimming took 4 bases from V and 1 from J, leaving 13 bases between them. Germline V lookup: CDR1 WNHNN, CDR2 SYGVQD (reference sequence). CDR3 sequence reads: CASSVGAVGNTGELFF. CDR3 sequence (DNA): TGCGCCAGCAGTGTTGGAGCAGTAGGGAACACCGGGGAGCTGTTTTTT.

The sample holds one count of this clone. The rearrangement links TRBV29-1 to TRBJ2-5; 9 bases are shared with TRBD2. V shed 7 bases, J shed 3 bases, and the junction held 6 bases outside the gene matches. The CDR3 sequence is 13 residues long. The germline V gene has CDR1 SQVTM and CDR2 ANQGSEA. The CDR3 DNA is TGCAGCGCGAGCGGGGGGAATAAAGAGACCCAGTACTTC. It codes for CSASGGNKETQYF.

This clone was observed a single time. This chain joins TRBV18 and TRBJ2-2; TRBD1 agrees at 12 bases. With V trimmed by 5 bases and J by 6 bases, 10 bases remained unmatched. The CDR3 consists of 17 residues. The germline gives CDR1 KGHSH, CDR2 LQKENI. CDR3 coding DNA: TGTGCCAGCTCAGCGCACTCCGGGACAGGGGGCCCCGGGGAGCTGTTTTTT. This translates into CASSAHSGTGGPGELFF.

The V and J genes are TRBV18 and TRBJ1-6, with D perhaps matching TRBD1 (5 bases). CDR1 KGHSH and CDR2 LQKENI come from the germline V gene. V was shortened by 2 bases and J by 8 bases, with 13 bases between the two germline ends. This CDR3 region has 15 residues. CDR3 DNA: TGTGCCAGCTCACCAGGACTGGGGCTTGATTCACCCCTCCACTTT. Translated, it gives CASSPGLGLDSPLHF.

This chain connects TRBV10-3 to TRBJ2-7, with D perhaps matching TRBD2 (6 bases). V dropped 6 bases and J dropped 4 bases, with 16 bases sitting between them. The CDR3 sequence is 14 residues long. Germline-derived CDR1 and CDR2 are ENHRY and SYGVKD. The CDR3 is CAIRSGTGLYEQYF. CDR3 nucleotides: TGTGCCATCAGATCCGGGACTGGATTATACGAGCAGTACTTC.

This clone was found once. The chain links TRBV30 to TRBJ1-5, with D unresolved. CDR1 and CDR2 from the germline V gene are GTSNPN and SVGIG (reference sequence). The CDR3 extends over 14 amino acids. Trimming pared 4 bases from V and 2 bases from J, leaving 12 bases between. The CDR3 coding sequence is TGTGCCTGGACAAGCGTTAGCGGCAATCAGCCCCAGCATTTT. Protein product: CAWTSVSGNQPQHF.

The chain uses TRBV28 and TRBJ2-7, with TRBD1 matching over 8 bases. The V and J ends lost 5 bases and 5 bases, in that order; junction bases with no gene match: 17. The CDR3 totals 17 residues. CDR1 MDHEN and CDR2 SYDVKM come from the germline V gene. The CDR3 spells CASSPLLSRTGFHEQYF. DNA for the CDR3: TGTGCCAGCAGTCCCCTCTTGTCCCGGACAGGGTTCCACGAGCAGTACTTC.

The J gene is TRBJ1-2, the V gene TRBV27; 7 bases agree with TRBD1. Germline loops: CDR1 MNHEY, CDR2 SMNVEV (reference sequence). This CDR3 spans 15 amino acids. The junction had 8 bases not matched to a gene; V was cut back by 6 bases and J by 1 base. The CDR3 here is CASSRDRLFNYGYTF. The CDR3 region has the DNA TGTGCCAGCAGCCGGGACAGACTCTTTAACTATGGCTACACCTTC.